The 2 T cell receptor beta chains given below trace back to one sample, sequenced in a study of blood T cell repertoires in COVID-19. Sequencing used immunoSEQ multiplex PCR; TCRdb keeps in-frame clones, though not all of them. The data show some 220,000 clones, approximately 83% seen once. Sequencing was done on a sample of peripheral blood. All receptors derive from a woman between 25 and 40 years old who had recovered from COVID-19.

This chain connects TRBV6-7 to TRBJ1-1; TRBD1 might be the D (6 bases). TRBV6-7 is an ORF, and what it does is uncertain. The CDR3 is made up of 17 amino acids. V was shortened by 2 bases and J by 7 bases, with 23 bases between the two germline ends. CDR3 region: CASSYRGAHPPGGEAFF. The DNA for the CDR3 is TGTGCCAGCAGTTACCGGGGGGCGCATCCCCCGGGGGGTGAAGCTTTCTTT.

This clone was picked up a small number of times. The chain employs TRBV5-6 and TRBJ1-1; 7 positions match TRBD1. The CDR3 length is 14 residues. Per germline, CDR1 SGHDT and CDR2 YYEEEE. V shed 5 bases, J shed 7 bases, and the junction held 11 bases outside the gene matches. The CDR3 spells CASSLPGQRNEAFF. The CDR3 region has the DNA TGTGCCAGCAGTCTTCCGGGACAGAGAAATGAAGCTTTCTTT.